These 21 T cell receptor beta chains originate from one sample sequenced in a study of Ad26.COV2.S vaccination and SARS-CoV-2 variants. Method: immunoSEQ multiplex PCR; TCRdb's copy keeps in-frame clones and lacks some. Of roughly 460,000 clones listed, 89% are singletons. The treatment denotes: roughly 18 received Ad26.COV2.S at low or high dose, single or two shots; a few received placebo; per-sample allocation not given. Each sample was drawn 63 days after the first injection (of vaccine or placebo). Sequenced here: peripheral blood, sampled in a trial of Ad26.COV2.S vaccine versus placebo. Receptors were obtained from a person between 18 and 59 years old who received the Ad26.COV2.S COVID-19 vaccine or a placebo.

This clone appeared a few times. The chain is built from TRBV9 and TRBJ1-2, with D hard to call. There are 15 residues in the CDR3. CDR1 and CDR2 from the germline V gene are SGDLS and YYNGEE. V was cut by 2 bases and J by 6 bases, with 17 bases left in between. The CDR3 sequence is CASSVSGVGEDGYTF. The CDR3 DNA reads as TGTGCCAGCAGCGTCAGCGGAGTCGGTGAGGATGGCTACACCTTC.

V is TRBV11-2 and J is TRBJ1-2; the D is unclear. CDR3 length: 14 amino acids. V shed 5 bases and J shed 8 bases, with 18 bases lying between them. CDR1 and CDR2 from the germline V gene are SGHAT and FQNNGV. CDR3: CASSQTWQVGGYTF. CDR3 sequence (DNA): TGTGCCAGCAGCCAGACATGGCAGGTCGGCGGCTACACCTTC.

V usage is TRBV3-1 (or the pseudogene TRBV3-2) and J usage is TRBJ1-4, with 7 bases lining up with TRBD1. J lost 10 bases, V lost 2 bases, and 4 bases had no gene match. The CDR3 extends over 13 amino acids. The germline V gene encodes CDR1 LGHDT and CDR2 YNNKEL (reference sequence). The CDR3 DNA follows: TGTGCCAGCAGCCAATCAGGGGGGTCAAAACTGTTTTTT. Its translation: CASSQSGGSKLFF.

The chain has TRBV11-2 and TRBJ2-7; possible D gene TRBD1, 6 bases. Trimming took 5 bases from V and 2 from J, leaving 13 bases between them. The CDR3 has 14 residues. Germline CDR1 reads SGHAT; CDR2 reads FQNNGV. CDR3 sequence: CASSRNTGPYEQYF. CDR3 bases: TGTGCCAGCAGCCGAAATACAGGGCCCTACGAGCAGTACTTC. Together with reference TRBV11-2 and TRBJ2-7, the CDR3 gives the full variable domain: EAGVAQSPRYKIIEKRQSVAFWCNPISGHATLYWYQQILGQGPKLLIQFQNNGVVDDSQLPKDRFSAERLKGVDSTLKIQPAKLEDSAVYLCASSRNTGPYEQYFGPGTRLTVT.

V and J are TRBV19 and TRBJ2-4; the match to TRBD2 covers 11 bases. This CDR3 is 14 amino acids long. J was trimmed by 6 bases and V by 11 bases; bases with no gene match: 9. The germline gives CDR1 LNHDA, CDR2 SQIVND (reference sequence). The CDR3 region is CASNLGTSGNIQYF. The CDR3 DNA follows: TGTGCCTCAAACCTCGGGACTAGCGGAAACATTCAGTACTTC.

The chain employs TRBV7-2 and TRBJ2-1; D remains unclear. The germline V and J ends were trimmed by 5 bases and 6 bases, with 14 bases remaining between them. The CDR3 contains 14 residues. In germline, CDR1 is SGHTA, CDR2 FQGNSA. CDR3 in amino acids: CASSPELMFNEQFF. CDR3 nucleotides: TGTGCCAGCAGCCCGGAGTTAATGTTCAATGAGCAGTTCTTC. Combining the CDR3 with reference TRBV7-2 and TRBJ2-1 gives the whole variable domain GAGVSQSPSNKVTEKGKDVELRCDPISGHTALYWYRQSLGQGLEFLIYFQGNSAPDKSGLPSDRFSAERTGGSVSTLTIQRTQQEDSAVYLCASSPELMFNEQFFGPGTRLTVL.

CDR3 in DNA: TGTGCCAGCACCCGGGGCGGGTCTAGCTCCTACAATGAGCAGTTCTTC. It specifies CASTRGGSSSYNEQFF. The chain links TRBV5-4 to TRBJ2-1; possibly TRBD1 or TRBD2 for D (5 bases each). The CDR3 totals 16 residues. Trimming removed 6 bases from V and 0 bases from J, with 16 bases in between. CDR1 and CDR2 from the germline V gene are SGHNT and YYREEE (reference sequence). Supplemented by reference TRBV5-4 and TRBJ2-1, the full variable domain reads ETGVTQSPTHLIKTRGQQVTLRCSSQSGHNTVSWYQQALGQGPQFIFQYYREEENGRGNFPPRFSGLQFPNYSSELNVNALELDDSALYLCASTRGGSSSYNEQFFGPGTRLTVL.

This chain uses TRBV7-9 with TRBJ2-6; maybe TRBD1 (5 bases). The CDR3 extends over 14 amino acids. The V gene lost 1 base and the J gene lost 4 bases, with 5 bases spanning the gap. Germline CDR1 is SEHNR and CDR2 is FQNEAQ (reference sequence). The CDR3 loop is CASSLGQGANVLTF. CDR3 nucleotides: TGTGCCAGCAGCTTAGGACAGGGGGCCAACGTCCTGACTTTC.

The chain uses TRBV4-3 and TRBJ2-7; D remains unclear. Per the germline V gene, CDR1 is LGHNA and CDR2 is YSLEER. The CDR3 extends over 14 amino acids. Between the trimmed V and J ends, which lost 1 base and 5 bases, there was a span of 12 bases. The CDR3 nucleotides read TGCGCCAGCAGCCAAGGATGGGCTGAGAACGAGCAGTACTTC. Translating gives CASSQGWAENEQYF.

J is TRBJ1-5 and V is TRBV23-1; 8 bases fit TRBD1. TRBV23-1 is labeled an ORF, and its function is uncertain. The length of the CDR3 is 18 residues. The junction had 9 bases not matched to a gene; V was cut back by 2 bases and J by 0 bases. For the CDR3, the DNA is TGCGCCAGCAGTCAACGTCGGACAGGGAATTATAGCAATCAGCCCCAGCATTTT. It translates to CASSQRRTGNYSNQPQHF.

This clone was counted a few times. This chain joins TRBV6-5 and TRBJ2-7, with D perhaps matching TRBD1 (5 bases). V gave up 10 bases and J gave up 0 bases, with 16 bases separating them. CDR3 length: 14 amino acids. Germline CDR1 MNHEY, CDR2 SVGAGI. As DNA, the CDR3 is TGTGCCACCCTTGAGCAGGGCGGCTCCTACGAGCAGTACTTC. Translation: CATLEQGGSYEQYF.

The chain links TRBV19 to TRBJ2-7, with D maybe TRBD2 (6 bases). Germline CDR1 LNHDA, CDR2 SQIVND (reference sequence). The CDR3 contains 15 residues. Trimming took off 5 bases at V and 0 bases at J, with 14 bases between the two ends. The CDR3 spells CASSLSGSSSYEQYF. The CDR3 DNA reads as TGTGCCAGTAGTTTAAGCGGGTCGAGCTCCTACGAGCAGTACTTC.

The chain joins TRBV5-1 to TRBJ2-5; TRBD2 matches at 12 bases. The CDR3 totals 13 residues. The V gene end was trimmed by 3 bases and the J gene end by 13 bases; junction bases not matched to a gene: 7. Germline-derived CDR1 and CDR2 are SGHRS and YFSETQ. CDR3 amino acids: CASSSGTSGPGYF. The CDR3 bases are TGCGCCAGCAGCTCCGGGACTAGCGGGCCTGGGTACTTC.

The chain has TRBV30 and TRBJ2-1, with TRBD2 matching over 15 bases. CDR1 GTSNPN and CDR2 SVGIG come from the germline V gene (reference sequence). With 3 bases clipped from V and 5 bases from J, the junction kept 17 bases outside the gene matches. The CDR3 runs to 20 residues. The DNA of the CDR3 is TGTGCCTGGAGCGGACTTGGACTAGCGGGAGGGTCCCATTTGGACAATGAGCAGTTCTTC. Translating gives CAWSGLGLAGGSHLDNEQFF.

DNA for the CDR3: TGTGCCAGCAGTCGGACAGGGCCGGCTGAAGCTTTCTTT. Translated: CASSRTGPAEAFF. The genes are TRBV6-5 and TRBJ1-1; 8 nucleotides align to TRBD1. V lost 5 bases, J lost 6 bases, and 5 bases stayed unmatched. Per the germline V gene, CDR1 is MNHEY and CDR2 is SVGAGI. This CDR3 spans 13 amino acids.

This clone was counted only a few times. The genes are TRBV29-1 and TRBJ1-5; D is unresolved. Germline V gene lookup returns CDR1 SQVTM and CDR2 ANQGSEA. Trimming took 4 bases from V and 5 from J, leaving 9 bases between them. This CDR3 has 12 amino acids. CDR3 nucleotides: TGCAGCGTTGCTATGCTTGATCAGCCCCAGCATTTT. It yields the protein CSVAMLDQPQHF.

V gene TRBV19 combines with J gene TRBJ2-3; 9 bases fit TRBD1. This CDR3 contains 16 residues. Germline CDR1 is LNHDA and CDR2 is SQIVND (reference sequence). J gave up 1 base and V 7 bases, and 9 bases lay outside the gene matches. CDR3 protein: CASTHLQGAGTDTQYF. As DNA, the CDR3 is TGTGCCAGTACCCACCTACAGGGGGCCGGCACAGATACGCAGTATTTT.

This clone was seen once. This CDR3 reads CASSAPNTEAFF. In DNA form, the CDR3 reads TGCGCCAGCAGCGCACCGAACACTGAAGCTTTCTTT. The chain links TRBV5-1 to TRBJ1-1; D not certain. V lost 4 bases and J 1 base, leaving 5 bases between the germline ends. Germline loops: CDR1 SGHRS, CDR2 YFSETQ. The CDR3 covers 12 residues.

This chain links TRBV5-1 with TRBJ2-2; TRBD1 aligns across 8 bases. The CDR3 length is 14 residues. J lost 4 bases, V lost 5 bases, and 4 bases had no gene match. Looked up from germline, CDR1 is SGHRS and CDR2 is YFSETQ. The CDR3 bases are TGCGCCAGCAGTCGACAGGGGACCACCGGGGAGCTGTTTTTT. As protein: CASSRQGTTGELFF.

The chain combines TRBV19 with TRBJ2-5; D unresolved. Trimming left V 4 bases short and J 0 bases short, with 12 bases between. This CDR3 spans 15 amino acids. CDR1 and CDR2 from the germline V gene are LNHDA and SQIVND (reference sequence). The CDR3 is CASSRAVQYQETQYF. The CDR3, as DNA: TGTGCCAGTAGTAGGGCGGTGCAATACCAAGAGACCCAGTACTTC.

The chain uses TRBV11-2 and TRBJ2-7; no firm D call. This CDR3 has 15 amino acids. Germline V gives CDR1 SGHAT, CDR2 FQNNGV. V shed 1 base and J shed 3 bases, with 13 bases lying between them. CDR3 DNA: TGTGCCAGCAGCTTAGTCTATAATCCGCTCTACGAGCAGTACTTC. Protein sequence: CASSLVYNPLYEQYF.